A selection of T cell receptor beta chains follows, all from one sample in a study of T cell repertoires in cytomegalovirus infection. The antigens for these receptors are not known. TCRdb called the reads again in MiXCR, with one record for every CDR3 protein. The sample shows around 900,000 distinct CDR3 sequences, roughly 31% of them seen only once. The sample consisted of cultured CD8+ T cells from PBMCs, taken from culture after CMV antigen stimulation. These TCRs come from a human donor in good health (CMV status not recorded). Some clones in this sample may be carry-over from other donors' samples. The CDR3 runs from the conserved cysteine through the conserved F or W. The D gene is left open where the match is weak. For some rows the clone size is stated as once, few or many, or as a class when expanded; others skip it.

clone size,J gene,D gene,V gene,CDR3 DNA,CDR3 protein
-,TRBJ1-6,TRBD1,TRBV20-1,TGCAGTGCTAGAGATTACTCAGGGGGCGGTTCACCCCTCCACTTT,CSARDYSGGGSPLHF
-,TRBJ1-4,-,TRBV6-6,TGTGCCAGCAGTTACTCGGCGGGGCCCCACAATCCTAATGAAAAACTGTTTTTT,CASSYSAGPHNPNEKLFF
-,TRBJ1-1,TRBD1,TRBV7-3,TGTGCCAGCAGCTTATGGTCGGGACAGGGGCGTCTGGGAGAAGCTTTCTTT,CASSLWSGQGRLGEAFF
-,TRBJ2-2,-,TRBV9,TGTGCCAGCAGCGAAACAGGGCTCCTGGCCACCGGGGAGCTGTTTTTT,CASSETGLLATGELFF
-,TRBJ1-5,-,TRBV7-4,TGTGCCAGCAGCCCCGGAGGCCTTTGGCCCCAGCATTTT,CASSPGGLWPQHF
many,TRBJ1-1,-,TRBV12-3/TRBV12-4,TGTGCCAGCAGTTTTGGAGAGAACACTGAAGCTTTCTTT,CASSFGENTEAFF
-,TRBJ2-5,-,TRBV28,TGTGCCAGCAGTTTTAGGTGGCAGGGCATCCGAGAGACCCAGTACTTC,CASSFRWQGIRETQYF
-,TRBJ2-6,-,TRBV27,TGTGCCAGCAGTTTAGGGCACAGCTCTGGGGCCAACGTCCTGACTTTC,CASSLGHSSGANVLTF
-,TRBJ2-2,TRBD2,TRBV5-8,TGTGCCAGCAGCCGGCCGGGACTAGCGGGCACCGGGGAGCTGTTTTTT,CASSRPGLAGTGELFF
-,TRBJ1-3,-,TRBV10-3,TGTGCCATCACCCCGACCGACGGTTTCTCTGGAAACACCATATATTTT,CAITPTDGFSGNTIYF
many,TRBJ1-2,TRBD1,TRBV19,TGTGCCAGTAGTCCTCCGGGACAGGTTCTCTTC,CASSPPGQVLF
-,TRBJ2-7,TRBD2,TRBV27,TGTGCCAGCAGTACTTTAGCGGGGGGCTCTTCCTACGAGCAGTACTTC,CASSTLAGGSSYEQYF
-,TRBJ2-3,TRBD2,TRBV12-3/TRBV12-4,TGTGCCAGCAGTTTAGGACTAGCGAAGTCCACAGATACGCAGTATTTT,CASSLGLAKSTDTQYF
-,TRBJ2-2,-,TRBV25-1,TGTGCCAGCAGTGGGGTCAGGGGCGGGGAGCTGTTTTTT,CASSGVRGGELFF
few,TRBJ2-2,TRBD2,TRBV4-1,TGCGCCAGCAGCCAAGATACCGGGGGGGTGTTCGGGGAGCTGTTTTTT,CASSQDTGGVFGELFF
many,TRBJ2-1,-,TRBV7-9,TGTGCCAGCAGCTTAGGCGCACCAACCTACAATGAGCAGTTCTTC,CASSLGAPTYNEQFF
-,TRBJ2-2,-,TRBV7-2,TGTGCCAGCAGCTTAGCACAGGGTAGCACCGGGGAGCTGTTTTTT,CASSLAQGSTGELFF
-,TRBJ1-2,-,TRBV2,TGTGCCAGCAGTGCCGCGAGGGCGAACTATGGCTACACCTTC,CASSAARANYGYTF
once,TRBJ2-1,-,TRBV6-5,TGTGCCAGCAGAAGTCTACGGAAACCGAACAATGAGCAGTTCTTC,CASRSLRKPNNEQFF
-,TRBJ1-1,-,TRBV15,TGTGCCACCAGCAAAGAGGAGGGGGTGAACACTGAAGCTTTCTTT,CATSKEEGVNTEAFF
-,TRBJ1-5,-,TRBV28,TGTGCCAGCGGGGACAACAATCAGCCCCAGCATTTT,CASGDNNQPQHF
-,TRBJ1-4,TRBD1,TRBV6-1,TGTGCCAGCAGCAGGGACAGTAGTGAAAAACTGTTTTTT,CASSRDSSEKLFF
many,TRBJ2-6,-,TRBV6-1,TGTGCCAGCAGTCAACGCTCTGGGGCCAACGTCCTGACTTTC,CASSQRSGANVLTF
many,TRBJ2-7,TRBD1,TRBV5-1,TGCGCCAGCAGCTTGGGACAGGGCCCCTACGAGCAGTACTTC,CASSLGQGPYEQYF
few,TRBJ1-2,TRBD1,TRBV7-8,TGTGCCAGCAGCGTGGGACAGGGTGGCTACACCTTC,CASSVGQGGYTF
-,TRBJ2-7,-,TRBV7-9,TGTGCCAGCAGCCCTAGTCGGGGCAGGACGATCCACGAGCAGTACTTC,CASSPSRGRTIHEQYF
-,TRBJ1-1,-,TRBV7-9,TGTGCCGTCAATGGAGGGAGTTTGGCTTTCTTT,CAVNGGSLAFF
-,TRBJ1-6,-,TRBV19,TGTGCCAGTAGTATCCTCTCTTCGAACTCACCCCTCCACTTT,CASSILSSNSPLHF
-,TRBJ2-3,-,TRBV9,TGTGCCAGCAGCTTTTCGAGGGGGGTAGATACGCAGTATTTT,CASSFSRGVDTQYF
-,TRBJ1-1,-,TRBV27,TGTGCCAGCAGTTTACGGAGGGATGGGAACACTGAAGCTTTCTTT,CASSLRRDGNTEAFF
-,TRBJ1-2,-,TRBV10-3,TGTGCCATCAGTGAGTCTAGTATTAGGGCTGTCTATGGCTACACCTTC,CAISESSIRAVYGYTF
-,TRBJ1-1,-,TRBV13,TGTGCCAGCAGCCTGACCGACAGATCGGTCGATGAAGCTTTCTTT,CASSLTDRSVDEAFF
many,TRBJ2-3,TRBD2,TRBV7-8,TGTGCCAGCGTCCCGCCGCGGGAGGCGGCTAGCACAGATACGCAGTATTTT,CASVPPREAASTDTQYF
-,TRBJ1-1,-,TRBV15,TGTGCCACCAGCAGAGCGGCGCCCACTGAAGCTTTCTTT,CATSRAAPTEAFF
many,TRBJ2-3,TRBD2,TRBV12-3/TRBV12-4,TGTGCCAGCAGTTTCGGGACTAGAGAGACAGATACGCAGTATTTT,CASSFGTRETDTQYF
-,TRBJ1-1,-,TRBV9,TGTGCCAGCAGCTCCGGCGATTCGAACACTGAAGCTTTCTTT,CASSSGDSNTEAFF
few,TRBJ2-5,-,TRBV6-2/TRBV6-3,TGTGCCAGCAGCTTTCCGGAGACCCAGTACTTC,CASSFPETQYF
-,TRBJ1-1,TRBD1,TRBV20-1,TGCAGTGCTAGAGCCCCTGAGACAGGGAGGGGAGAAGCTTTCTTT,CSARAPETGRGEAFF
many,TRBJ1-1,-,TRBV7-6,TGTGCCAGCAGCTTATTGCTACAGGCTATGAACACTGAAGCTTTCTTT,CASSLLLQAMNTEAFF
many,TRBJ2-3,-,TRBV27,TGTGCCAGCAGTTCTCCGTGGGACACATCTAGCACAGATACGCAGTATTTT,CASSSPWDTSSTDTQYF
-,TRBJ2-5,-,TRBV25-1,TGTGCCAGCAGTGAAAATGAGGAGACCCAGTACTTC,CASSENEETQYF
-,TRBJ1-1,-,TRBV7-9,TGTGCCAGCAGCCCGCCCCTGCTGGGAAACACTGAAGCTTTCTTT,CASSPPLLGNTEAFF
-,TRBJ1-3,-,TRBV3-1,TGTGCCAGCAGCCAAGACTTTCAGAGCTCTGGAAACACCATATATTTT,CASSQDFQSSGNTIYF
many,TRBJ2-3,-,TRBV7-2,TGTGCCAGCAGCCCCCACCCGCCGGGGGGCCTGGATACGCAGTATTTT,CASSPHPPGGLDTQYF
many,TRBJ2-3,TRBD1,TRBV7-2,TGTGCCAGCAGCCTCACAGGGGACCGTTACACAGATACGCAGTATTTT,CASSLTGDRYTDTQYF
many,TRBJ1-1,-,TRBV7-8,TGTGCCAGCAGCTTAATCCTCCTGAACACTGAAGCTTTCTTT,CASSLILLNTEAFF
-,TRBJ2-3,-,TRBV4-1,TGCGCCAGCAGCCAAATACAGGGAAGCACAGATACGCAGTATTTT,CASSQIQGSTDTQYF
-,TRBJ2-1,-,TRBV29-1,TGCAGCGTTGAATCAGGGGAGGCCTACAATGAGCAGTTCTTC,CSVESGEAYNEQFF
few,TRBJ2-1,TRBD2,TRBV7-6,TGTGCCAGCAGCAAGACTAGCGGGGGGGATAGTGAGCAGTTCTTC,CASSKTSGGDSEQFF
few,TRBJ2-2,TRBD1,TRBV7-9,TGTGCCAGCGTTACAGGGGTCGCCGAGACCGGGGAGCTGTTTTTT,CASVTGVAETGELFF
few,TRBJ1-1,-,TRBV7-9,TGTGCCAGCAGCTTAAAAGGGGTCGGGACTGAAGCTTTCTTT,CASSLKGVGTEAFF
once,TRBJ2-1,TRBD2,TRBV12-3/TRBV12-4,TGTGGCAGCTGTCTAGCGGGGGGCTCCAACAATGAGCAGTTCTTC,CGSCLAGGSNNEQFF
-,TRBJ1-1,-,TRBV7-9,TGTGCCAGCAGCGGGGCCCTGACACTTCTTAACACTGAAGCTTTCTTT,CASSGALTLLNTEAFF
-,TRBJ2-1,TRBD2,TRBV6-6,TGTGCCACCGGGGGGGCGGCCAGCTCCTACAATGAGCAGTTCTTC,CATGGAASSYNEQFF